The 28 T cell receptor beta chains below come from one sample, sequenced in a study of blood T cell repertoires in COVID-19 (TCRdb year 2020). Libraries were made using the immunoSEQ multiplex PCR assay. TCRdb re-hosts the immuneACCESS table, in-frame sequences only. Its copies lack some clones; in the studies checked, an unresolved V gene accounts for under half of them, and the cause for the rest is not known. The sample has under 250,000 clones on record, roughly 90% of them singletons. The top ten clones comprise roughly 2.5% of the sample. The sequenced material came from peripheral blood. The receptor set was obtained from a woman aged 55-70 years with acute or convalescent COVID-19.

This clone has only one observation. The chain uses TRBV12-5 and TRBJ2-1; 12 positions agree with TRBD2. V gave up 7 bases and J gave up 0 bases; unmatched junction bases: 19. Germline CDR1 LGHNT, CDR2 FRNRAP. This CDR3 contains 21 residues. The DNA for the CDR3 is TGTGCTAGTGCCCCGGGGGGGCACGGGACTAGCGGGCGTAGCTCCTACAATGAGCAGTTCTTC. Encoded protein: CASAPGGHGTSGRSSYNEQFF.

The chain couples TRBV24-1 to TRBJ2-3, with D possibly matching TRBD1 (6 bases). Per germline, CDR1 KGHDR and CDR2 SFDVKD. The CDR3 runs 17 residues. V shed 4 bases and J shed 6 bases, with 22 bases lying between them. DNA for the CDR3: TGTGCCACCAGTGACTCCGCAGACCCAACTAGGGGGGATACGCAGTATTTT. Translating it yields CATSDSADPTRGDTQYF.

CDR3 nucleotides: TGTGCCAGCAGCCCAAGACTAGCGGGAAATGAGCAGTTCTTC. It translates to CASSPRLAGNEQFF. This chain links TRBV7-9 with TRBJ2-1; 11 bases fit TRBD2. Germline CDR1 reads SEHNR; CDR2 reads FQNEAQ (reference sequence). Trimming removed 5 bases from V and 7 bases from J; junction bases left unmatched: 4. The CDR3 has 14 amino acids.

The chain links TRBV11-2 to TRBJ1-1, with D unresolved. V lost 5 bases and J 1 base, leaving 11 bases between the germline ends. Germline lookup yields CDR1 SGHAT and CDR2 FQNNGV. The CDR3 loop spans 14 amino acids. Here the CDR3 DNA reads TGTGCCAGCAGCCATTACGGGGAGAACACTGAAGCTTTCTTT. Its translation: CASSHYGENTEAFF.

This chain links TRBV3-1 (or the pseudogene TRBV3-2) with TRBJ2-3, with D perhaps matching TRBD2 (5 bases). CDR3 length: 15 residues. Germline CDR1 reads LGHDT; CDR2 reads YNNKEL (reference sequence). Trimming removed 0 bases at V and 3 bases at J, with 10 bases between. This chain's CDR3 is CASSQELGRTDTQYF. In DNA, the CDR3 is TGTGCCAGCAGCCAAGAACTGGGGAGAACAGATACGCAGTATTTT.

The CDR3 nucleotides are TGCGCCAGCAGCTTTGGGGACAGGGAGCCTGAAAAACTGTTTTTT. Amino acid sequence: CASSFGDREPEKLFF. The chain combines TRBV5-1 with TRBJ1-4; 9 bases map to TRBD1. The germline gives CDR1 SGHRS, CDR2 YFSETQ. This CDR3 region has 15 residues. The V and J ends lost 2 bases and 7 bases, in that order; junction bases with no gene match: 6.

The rearrangement links TRBV2 to TRBJ1-1, with D perhaps matching TRBD1 (5 bases). With 6 bases removed from V and 6 bases from J, the gap between germline ends came to 20 bases. The CDR3 is made up of 15 amino acids. Germline lookup yields CDR1 SNHLY and CDR2 FYNNEI. The CDR3 reads CASRFQPGGESEAFF. Written as DNA, the CDR3 is TGTGCCAGCAGGTTTCAACCGGGGGGAGAATCTGAAGCTTTCTTT.

The chain joins TRBV6-6 to TRBJ1-1; 7 nucleotides align to TRBD1. The CDR3 sequence is 16 residues long. J gave up 1 base and V 2 bases, and 7 bases lay outside the gene matches. CDR1 is MNHNY, CDR2 SVGAGI, per germline (reference sequence). CDR3 sequence: CASSYTVTGKNTEAFF. For the CDR3, the DNA is TGTGCCAGCAGTTACACCGTGACAGGGAAGAACACTGAAGCTTTCTTT.

CDR3 bases: TGTGCCAGCAGTGAAAGGGCCGGGACAGGGTATTCACCCCTCCACTTT. Protein product: CASSERAGTGYSPLHF. The chain joins TRBV25-1 to TRBJ1-6; TRBD1 matches 9 bases. The CDR3 has 16 amino acids. The trim removed 2 bases at V and 8 bases at J, leaving 7 bases unmatched. CDR1 and CDR2 (germline): MGHDK, SYGVNS.

This clone was counted only a few times. This chain links TRBV7-9 with TRBJ1-1, with a tentative D call TRBD1 (6 bases). Germline CDR1 reads SEHNR; CDR2 reads FQNEAQ (reference sequence). This CDR3 is 13 amino acids long. Between the trimmed V and J ends, which lost 2 bases and 6 bases, there was a span of 10 bases. The chain's CDR3 is CASSLRQGSEAFF. The CDR3 nucleotides read TGTGCCAGCAGCTTAAGGCAGGGGTCTGAAGCTTTCTTT. Full variable domain (missing parts from reference TRBV7-9 and TRBJ1-1): DTGVSQNPRHKITKRGQNVTFRCDPISEHNRLYWYRQTLGQGPEFLTYFQNEAQLEKSRLLSDRFSAERPKGSFSTLEIQRTEQGDSAMYLCASSLRQGSEAFFGQGTRLTVV.

The rearrangement links TRBV18 to TRBJ2-4, with TRBD1 as a possible D gene (5 bases). The CDR3 spans 15 residues. Trimming removed 0 bases from V and 2 bases from J, with 8 bases in between. The V gene's germline CDR1 is KGHSH and CDR2 LQKENI. This CDR3 is CASSPPTVTKNIQYF. The CDR3 DNA is TGTGCCAGCTCACCACCGACAGTTACCAAAAACATTCAGTACTTC.

The chain has TRBV19 and TRBJ1-6; D gene uncertain. V shed 8 bases and J shed 6 bases, with 11 bases lying between them. The CDR3 spans 13 residues. Looked up from germline, CDR1 is LNHDA and CDR2 is SQIVND (reference sequence). CDR3 sequence reads: CASQFLANSPLHF. The CDR3 DNA sequence: TGTGCCAGTCAGTTTTTGGCTAATTCACCCCTCCACTTT.

J is TRBJ1-4 and V is TRBV25-1; 12 nucleotides agree with TRBD1. Trimming removed 9 bases from V and 9 bases from J; junction bases left unmatched: 8. Germline assignment: CDR1 MGHDK and CDR2 SYGVNS. The CDR3 length is 14 residues. CDR3 sequence reads: CASGQGQGAKKLFF. The CDR3 DNA follows: TGTGCCAGTGGTCAGGGACAGGGGGCGAAAAAACTGTTTTTT.

The chain uses TRBV27 and TRBJ1-2, with D maybe TRBD1 (6 bases). CDR1 and CDR2 (germline): MNHEY, SMNVEV (reference sequence). The length of the CDR3 is 14 residues. The V end was cut by 5 bases, the J end by 4 bases, with 14 bases between. Here the CDR3 DNA reads TGTGCCAGCAGTCCAGGGCAGGGGTTCTATGGCTACACCTTC. Translating gives CASSPGQGFYGYTF.

The chain combines TRBV5-6 with TRBJ2-1; the match to TRBD2 covers 9 bases. Germline loops: CDR1 SGHDT, CDR2 YYEEEE. J lost 5 bases, V lost 4 bases, and 16 bases had no gene match. CDR3 length: 18 residues. CDR3 protein: CASSAIRLADFLHNEQFF. The CDR3 coding sequence is TGTGCCAGCAGCGCAATAAGACTAGCGGACTTCCTCCACAATGAGCAGTTCTTC.

This chain uses TRBV6-5 with TRBJ1-1; the D gene is possibly TRBD1 (6 bases). The CDR3 length is 13 residues. Trimming stripped 2 bases from V and 5 bases from J, with 9 bases between. The germline CDR1 and CDR2 sequences are MNHEY and SVGAGI. The CDR3: CASSYTGKTEAFF. CDR3 bases: TGTGCCAGCAGTTACACAGGGAAGACTGAAGCTTTCTTT.

The chain recombines TRBV11-2 with TRBJ1-2, with D unresolved. Germline V gene lookup returns CDR1 SGHAT and CDR2 FQNNGV. This CDR3 region has 15 residues. The V end lost 2 bases, the J end lost 4 bases, and 14 bases lay between the germline ends. The CDR3 reads CASSLSGMATYGYTF. CDR3 DNA sequence: TGTGCCAGCAGCTTATCGGGGATGGCGACCTATGGCTACACCTTC.

The chain has TRBV6-5 and TRBJ2-7, with TRBD1 identical over 8 bases. The length of the CDR3 is 13 residues. Germline assignment: CDR1 MNHEY and CDR2 SVGAGI. V gave up 7 bases and J gave up 7 bases; unmatched junction bases: 9. CDR3 protein: CASIGRGPGEQYF. As DNA, the CDR3 is TGTGCCAGCATAGGCAGGGGGCCGGGTGAGCAGTACTTC.

The chain employs TRBV7-8 and TRBJ2-5; 8 positions match TRBD1. V trimming: 5 bases; J trimming: 2 bases; junction bases outside the gene matches: 13. This CDR3 has 17 residues. CDR1 and CDR2 from the germline V gene are SGHVS and FQNEAQ. This CDR3 is CASSPTAGTGTQETQYF. The CDR3, as DNA: TGTGCCAGCAGCCCCACTGCCGGGACAGGTACTCAAGAGACCCAGTACTTC. The whole variable domain, filled in from reference TRBV7-8 and TRBJ2-5, reads GAGVSQSPRYKVAKRGQDVALRCDPISGHVSLFWYQQALGQGPEFLTYFQNEAQLDKSGLPSDRFFAERPEGSVSTLKIQRTQQEDSAVYLCASSPTAGTGTQETQYFGPGTRLLVL.

The chain uses TRBV5-1 and TRBJ2-1; TRBD1 might be the D (6 bases). The CDR3 extends over 14 amino acids. In germline, CDR1 is SGHRS, CDR2 YFSETQ. Trimming removed 6 bases at V and 1 base at J, with 11 bases between. The CDR3 spells CASTLQGSYNEQFF. CDR3 coding DNA: TGCGCCAGCACCCTACAGGGTTCCTACAATGAGCAGTTCTTC.

The V gene is TRBV19, the J gene TRBJ1-5; D perhaps matches TRBD1 (5 bases). Germline CDR1 and CDR2: LNHDA and SQIVND (reference sequence). The CDR3 is 16 amino acids. Trimming stripped 1 base from V and 0 bases from J, with 10 bases between. The CDR3 spells CASSIGQPYSNQPQHF. The DNA for the CDR3 is TGTGCCAGTAGTATAGGACAGCCATATAGCAATCAGCCCCAGCATTTT.

The chain joins TRBV28 to TRBJ1-1, with D perhaps TRBD1 (5 bases). Germline V lookup: CDR1 MDHEN, CDR2 SYDVKM. This CDR3 region has 16 residues. Trimming left V 7 bases short and J 3 bases short, with 21 bases between. The CDR3 DNA follows: TGTGCCAGCACTCCCTTCACGCGGGGGTCGTACACTGAAGCTTTCTTT. Amino acids: CASTPFTRGSYTEAFF.

The chain uses TRBV29-1 and TRBJ1-2, with TRBD1 matching over 10 bases. With 6 bases clipped from V and 8 bases from J, the junction kept 3 bases outside the gene matches. The CDR3 runs 11 residues. Germline CDR1 reads SQVTM; CDR2 reads ANQGSEA. The CDR3 here is CSVRTGGGYTF. CDR3 sequence (DNA): TGCAGCGTCCGGACAGGGGGGGGCTACACCTTC.

J is TRBJ2-1 and V is TRBV2; TRBD1 might be the D (5 bases). Germline-derived CDR1 and CDR2 are SNHLY and FYNNEI. V was shortened by 7 bases and J by 12 bases, with 16 bases between the two germline ends. The CDR3 has 12 amino acids. The CDR3 loop reads CASTRDRGPQFF. The CDR3 DNA reads as TGTGCCAGCACCAGAGACAGAGGCCCGCAGTTCTTC.

The V gene is TRBV3-1 (or the pseudogene TRBV3-2), the J gene TRBJ2-7; the match to TRBD2 covers 8 bases. This CDR3 comprises 14 residues. Trimming took 5 bases from V and 5 from J; bases not matched to a gene: 8. The germline CDR1 and CDR2 sequences are LGHDT and YNNKEL (reference sequence). CDR3 sequence: CASSFRGGHDEQYF. For the CDR3, the DNA is TGTGCCAGCAGCTTTCGGGGGGGCCACGACGAGCAGTACTTC.

A single count supports this clone. The chain links TRBV12-3 or TRBV12-4 to TRBJ1-1; D remains ambiguous. Trimming stripped 6 bases from V and 4 bases from J, with 6 bases between. The CDR3 is 11 residues long. The CDR3: CASRSFTEAFF. CDR3 in DNA: TGTGCCAGCAGGTCATTCACTGAAGCTTTCTTT.

The chain carries TRBV27 and TRBJ2-2, with D maybe TRBD1 (6 bases). Trimming removed 6 bases at V and 6 bases at J, with 14 bases between. This CDR3 contains 14 residues. CDR1 MNHEY and CDR2 SMNVEV come from the germline V gene (reference sequence). The CDR3 protein is CASRPKGVAGELFF. Here the CDR3 DNA reads TGTGCCAGCAGACCAAAGGGGGTCGCCGGGGAGCTGTTTTTT.

This sequence joins TRBV19 and TRBJ2-5; 8 positions agree with TRBD1. The germline V gene encodes CDR1 LNHDA and CDR2 SQIVND (reference sequence). Trimming took 9 bases from V and 7 from J; bases not matched to a gene: 19. This CDR3 has 16 amino acids. CDR3 DNA: TGTGCCAGCAGGGCCGGGACAGGCCCTTGGGCAGGGACCCAGTACTTC. As protein: CASRAGTGPWAGTQYF.